This T cell receptor beta chain originates from a study of neurological immune-mediated disorders. A note on this clonotype: What it binds is unknown.

Study-wide points: Private repertoires in all groups were suggested, as expanded clones shared no CDR3 amino acid sequences across subjects. It was HTLV-1-associated myelopathy that showed the most TCR clonal expansion, while multiple sclerosis showed the least, falling below healthy controls.

A 10-nucleotide random UMI tagged transcripts in template-switch 5'RACE cDNA synthesis. MiXCR, run by TCRdb on the 5' RACE reads, gives a single entry per CDR3 protein. Here the sample spans some 20,000 distinct CDR3 sequences, around a quarter being singletons. Trimming took 0 bases from V and 7 from J, leaving 10 bases between them. This CDR3 contains 14 residues. Germline V gives CDR1 SEHNR, CDR2 FQNEAQ (reference sequence). Material for sequencing was PBMCs. The origin of this receptor is a man aged 50 to 60 with HTLV-1-associated myelopathy (HAM/TSP). The chain employs TRBV7-9 and TRBJ2-1; no clear D gene. The CDR3 spells CASSLAGITNEQFF. As DNA, the CDR3 is TGTGCCAGCAGCTTAGCGGGTATAACTAATGAGCAGTTCTTC.